These T cell receptor beta chains were read from a single sample in a study of T-cell memory formation after mild COVID-19. MiXCR, run by TCRdb on the 5' RACE reads, gives a single entry per CDR3 protein. The table lists 90,000 to 130,000 distinct CDR3 sequences, 18% of them singletons. Sequencing used PBMCs or a T cell subset sorted from them (not recorded which). The receptors shown here come from a man aged 18 to 30 who had mild COVID-19 (a few samples of this study predate the infection). Cell type and time point are not known. Both conserved end residues are part of each CDR3. D genes are given only for firm matches. Where a row states a size, it is once, few, many or the class of an expanded clone; other rows omit it.

abundance: many; d_gene: NA; v_gene: TRBV12-3/TRBV12-4; j_gene: TRBJ1-1; CDR3nt: TGTGCCACCCAAACAGGAATTGAAGCTTTCTTT; CDR3aa: CATQTGIEAFF
abundance: few; d_gene: NA; v_gene: TRBV10-2; j_gene: TRBJ2-3; CDR3nt: TGCGCCAGCATTGAGGGGCACCCGGCAGATACGCAGTATTTT; CDR3aa: CASIEGHPADTQYF
abundance: NA; d_gene: TRBD1; v_gene: TRBV5-1; j_gene: TRBJ2-4; CDR3nt: TGCGCCAGCAGCTTGGGACAGGGGGAAAACATTCAGTACTTC; CDR3aa: CASSLGQGENIQYF
abundance: many; d_gene: NA; v_gene: TRBV12-3/TRBV12-4; j_gene: TRBJ2-3; CDR3nt: TGTGCCAGCAGTTTGGGGCCGGACCAAGTCAAGTATACGCAGTATTTT; CDR3aa: CASSLGPDQVKYTQYF
abundance: few; d_gene: NA; v_gene: TRBV28; j_gene: TRBJ2-3; CDR3nt: TGTGCCACCCACGGGGGCCCAGGCACAGATACGCAGTATTTT; CDR3aa: CATHGGPGTDTQYF
abundance: few; d_gene: NA; v_gene: TRBV7-6; j_gene: TRBJ2-3; CDR3nt: TGTGCCAGCAACCCCACAGGGTTAGCAGATACGCAGTATTTT; CDR3aa: CASNPTGLADTQYF
abundance: NA; d_gene: NA; v_gene: TRBV29-1; j_gene: TRBJ2-3; CDR3nt: TGCAGCGTCTATTACAGCACAGATACGCAGTATTTT; CDR3aa: CSVYYSTDTQYF
abundance: NA; d_gene: NA; v_gene: TRBV5-8; j_gene: TRBJ2-3; CDR3nt: TGTGCCAGCAGCCCGGTAAGGGGCCGAACAGATACGCAGTATTTT; CDR3aa: CASSPVRGRTDTQYF
abundance: NA; d_gene: NA; v_gene: TRBV9; j_gene: TRBJ2-7; CDR3nt: TGTGCCAGCAGCGTAGACCCGCGCTCCTACGAGCAGTACTTC; CDR3aa: CASSVDPRSYEQYF
abundance: few; d_gene: NA; v_gene: TRBV6-6; j_gene: TRBJ1-2; CDR3nt: TGTGCCAGCAGTCGCATCCCGGCGGGGGGCTACACCTTC; CDR3aa: CASSRIPAGGYTF
abundance: NA; d_gene: NA; v_gene: TRBV6-5; j_gene: TRBJ1-4; CDR3nt: NA; CDR3aa: CASSYRGEDEKLFFF
abundance: few; d_gene: NA; v_gene: TRBV7-9; j_gene: TRBJ2-3; CDR3nt: TGTGCCAGCAGCCGCGGGGCCTGGTCGGATACGCAGTATTTT; CDR3aa: CASSRGAWSDTQYF
abundance: NA; d_gene: NA; v_gene: TRBV20-1; j_gene: TRBJ1-1; CDR3nt: TGCAGTGCTAGATGGAGGGGCAGAGTGAACACTGAAGCTTTCTTT; CDR3aa: CSARWRGRVNTEAFF
abundance: few; d_gene: TRBD1; v_gene: TRBV6-2/TRBV6-3; j_gene: TRBJ1-2; CDR3nt: TGTGCCAGCAGATACGCTGGACAGGCGGAAAACTATGGCTACACCTTC; CDR3aa: CASRYAGQAENYGYTF
abundance: NA; d_gene: TRBD1; v_gene: TRBV6-1; j_gene: TRBJ1-6; CDR3nt: TGTGCCAGCAGATCGGACAGGCTAAATGCTGGGTCACCCCTCCACTTT; CDR3aa: CASRSDRLNAGSPLHF
abundance: many; d_gene: NA; v_gene: TRBV7-2; j_gene: TRBJ2-1; CDR3nt: TGTGCCAGCAGCCCCCAGGGTTGGTCCTACAATGAGCAGTTCTTC; CDR3aa: CASSPQGWSYNEQFF
abundance: NA; d_gene: NA; v_gene: TRBV21-1; j_gene: TRBJ1-1; CDR3nt: TGTGCCAGCAGCCTAAAGGGGGCGCCGGACTCTGAAGCTTTCTTT; CDR3aa: CASSLKGAPDSEAFF
abundance: few; d_gene: TRBD1; v_gene: TRBV7-2; j_gene: TRBJ2-7; CDR3nt: TGTGCCAGCAGCTTGGCCGGGACAGCCACCTACGAGCAGTACTTC; CDR3aa: CASSLAGTATYEQYF
abundance: few; d_gene: TRBD1; v_gene: TRBV7-9; j_gene: TRBJ2-1; CDR3nt: TGTGCCAGCAGCCTAGGCCGGACAGGGTACAATGAGCAGTTCTTC; CDR3aa: CASSLGRTGYNEQFF
abundance: many; d_gene: TRBD1; v_gene: TRBV11-2; j_gene: TRBJ2-5; CDR3nt: TGTGCCAGCAGCGAAGACAGGGGGCTGGAGACCCAGTACTTC; CDR3aa: CASSEDRGLETQYF
abundance: NA; d_gene: TRBD2; v_gene: TRBV5-1; j_gene: TRBJ2-6; CDR3nt: TGCGCCAGCAGCTTGGAGGCGGGGGCTGGGGCCAACGTCCTGACTTTC; CDR3aa: CASSLEAGAGANVLTF
abundance: NA; d_gene: NA; v_gene: TRBV5-1; j_gene: TRBJ2-6; CDR3nt: TGCGCCAGCAGCTTGGCCACAGGACTTTATGACTTCTCTGGGGCCAACGTCCTGACTTTC; CDR3aa: CASSLATGLYDFSGANVLTF
abundance: few; d_gene: NA; v_gene: TRBV3-1; j_gene: TRBJ2-1; CDR3nt: TGTGCCAGCAGCCAAGACTGGTCGGGGGATTTCTCCTACAATGAGCAGTTCTTC; CDR3aa: CASSQDWSGDFSYNEQFF
abundance: NA; d_gene: TRBD2; v_gene: TRBV5-1; j_gene: TRBJ2-1; CDR3nt: TGCGCCAGCAGCTTGGTCGGGGGGGTTTACAATGAGCAGTTCTTC; CDR3aa: CASSLVGGVYNEQFF
abundance: once; d_gene: TRBD2; v_gene: TRBV29-1; j_gene: TRBJ2-3; CDR3nt: TGCAGCGTTGTCGGCGGGGGTTCAGATACGCAGTATTTT; CDR3aa: CSVVGGGSDTQYF
abundance: few; d_gene: NA; v_gene: TRBV12-3/TRBV12-4; j_gene: TRBJ1-1; CDR3nt: TGTGCCAGCAGTCCCCAGGATTTGAACACTGAAGCTTTCTTT; CDR3aa: CASSPQDLNTEAFF
abundance: NA; d_gene: NA; v_gene: TRBV6-6; j_gene: TRBJ2-7; CDR3nt: TGTGCCAGCAGTTTACCCGGGCCGGTATACGAGCAGTACTTC; CDR3aa: CASSLPGPVYEQYF
abundance: NA; d_gene: NA; v_gene: TRBV2; j_gene: TRBJ1-4; CDR3nt: TGTGCCAGCAGGTCAGACACAACTAATGAAAAACTGTTTTTT; CDR3aa: CASRSDTTNEKLFF
abundance: NA; d_gene: TRBD2; v_gene: TRBV5-1; j_gene: TRBJ2-5; CDR3nt: TGCGCCAGCAGCTTGACTAGCGGGGGGGCTGGAGAGACCCAGTACTTC; CDR3aa: CASSLTSGGAGETQYF
abundance: NA; d_gene: NA; v_gene: TRBV3-1; j_gene: TRBJ1-2; CDR3nt: TGTGCCAGCCGGGGGGTGGCGGGCTATGGCTACACCTTC; CDR3aa: CASRGVAGYGYTF
abundance: few; d_gene: TRBD2; v_gene: TRBV9; j_gene: TRBJ2-5; CDR3nt: TGTGCCAGTATTACTAGCGGGGGGGCTCAAGAGACCCAGTACTTC; CDR3aa: CASITSGGAQETQYF
abundance: many; d_gene: NA; v_gene: TRBV6-2/TRBV6-3; j_gene: TRBJ2-5; CDR3nt: TGTGCCAGCAGTGTAGTCCGGGAATTTGAAGAGACCCAGTACTTC; CDR3aa: CASSVVREFEETQYF
abundance: NA; d_gene: TRBD1; v_gene: TRBV5-1; j_gene: TRBJ2-1; CDR3nt: TGCGCCAGCAGCTCAGGTACAGGGGCAAATGAGCAGTTCTTC; CDR3aa: CASSSGTGANEQFF
abundance: few; d_gene: NA; v_gene: TRBV11-2; j_gene: TRBJ1-2; CDR3nt: TGTGCCAGCAGCTTAGATCTGGGGGACGGGGGCTACACCTTC; CDR3aa: CASSLDLGDGGYTF
abundance: NA; d_gene: TRBD1; v_gene: TRBV12-3/TRBV12-4; j_gene: TRBJ1-2; CDR3nt: TGTGCCAGCAGTTTCGGCGGGACAGGACCCCTACCGTATGGCTACACCTTC; CDR3aa: CASSFGGTGPLPYGYTF
abundance: NA; d_gene: NA; v_gene: TRBV5-1; j_gene: TRBJ1-2; CDR3nt: TGCGCCAGCAGCTTGGACATGTCCGGCTACACCTTC; CDR3aa: CASSLDMSGYTF
abundance: NA; d_gene: TRBD1; v_gene: TRBV2; j_gene: TRBJ1-5; CDR3nt: TGTGCCAGCAGTGCGACAGGGAGTCAGCCCCAGCATTTT; CDR3aa: CASSATGSQPQHF
abundance: few; d_gene: NA; v_gene: TRBV7-2; j_gene: TRBJ1-6; CDR3nt: TGTGCCAGCAGCTTACAGGCTTATAATTCACCCCTCCACTTT; CDR3aa: CASSLQAYNSPLHF
abundance: NA; d_gene: TRBD1; v_gene: TRBV5-1; j_gene: TRBJ1-2; CDR3nt: TGCGCCAGCAGCTTGGGGACAGGGGGCTATGGCTACACCTTC; CDR3aa: CASSLGTGGYGYTF
abundance: few; d_gene: TRBD2; v_gene: TRBV6-5; j_gene: TRBJ2-3; CDR3nt: TGTGCCAGCAAGGCTAGCGGGGGGGCGGGGAGATCGGATACGCAGTATTTT; CDR3aa: CASKASGGAGRSDTQYF
abundance: NA; d_gene: TRBD2; v_gene: TRBV7-2; j_gene: TRBJ2-3; CDR3nt: TGTGCCAGCAGCTCACGACTAGCGGGGGGTTCAGATACGCAGTATTTT; CDR3aa: CASSSRLAGGSDTQYF
abundance: NA; d_gene: TRBD1; v_gene: TRBV25-1; j_gene: TRBJ1-1; CDR3nt: TGTGCCAGCAGTGCGGACAGGGTGGGCGGTTTAACTGAAGCTTTCTTT; CDR3aa: CASSADRVGGLTEAFF
abundance: NA; d_gene: TRBD1; v_gene: TRBV12-3/TRBV12-4; j_gene: TRBJ1-6; CDR3nt: TGTGCCAGCAGTTCACCTTCGACAGGGTACTCACCCCTCCACTTT; CDR3aa: CASSSPSTGYSPLHF
abundance: few; d_gene: NA; v_gene: TRBV4-2; j_gene: TRBJ2-1; CDR3nt: TGTGCCAGCAGCCAAGCTGGTGAGGGTGAGCAGTTCTTC; CDR3aa: CASSQAGEGEQFF
abundance: NA; d_gene: NA; v_gene: TRBV12-3/TRBV12-4; j_gene: TRBJ1-2; CDR3nt: TGTGCCAGCAGTTTCGGACAGTTCGGCTACACCTTC; CDR3aa: CASSFGQFGYTF
abundance: NA; d_gene: NA; v_gene: TRBV5-1; j_gene: TRBJ2-3; CDR3nt: TGCGCCAGCAGCTTGTGGTTGGCTGGCTCTAGCACAGATACGCAGTATTTT; CDR3aa: CASSLWLAGSSTDTQYF
abundance: once; d_gene: NA; v_gene: TRBV7-9; j_gene: TRBJ1-5; CDR3nt: TGTGCCAGCGGTCTAGACAATCAGCCCCAGCATTTT; CDR3aa: CASGLDNQPQHF
abundance: medium-sized; d_gene: NA; v_gene: TRBV7-9; j_gene: TRBJ2-4; CDR3nt: TGTGCCAGCAGCTTAAGAGGGGCCAAAAACATTCAGTACTTC; CDR3aa: CASSLRGAKNIQYF
abundance: NA; d_gene: TRBD1; v_gene: TRBV6-5; j_gene: TRBJ1-4; CDR3nt: TGTGCCAGCAGTACCTCCGGGACAGTGGCTGAAAAACTGTTTTTT; CDR3aa: CASSTSGTVAEKLFF
abundance: few; d_gene: NA; v_gene: TRBV7-3; j_gene: TRBJ1-6; CDR3nt: TGTGCCAGCAGCTCCATGGAGGGTTCACCCCTCCACTTT; CDR3aa: CASSSMEGSPLHF
abundance: NA; d_gene: NA; v_gene: TRBV6-1; j_gene: TRBJ1-1; CDR3nt: TGTGCCAGCAGTGAGAATAGGGTTATGGCGGGGAGCACTGAAGCTTTCTTT; CDR3aa: CASSENRVMAGSTEAFF
abundance: NA; d_gene: TRBD2; v_gene: TRBV7-2; j_gene: TRBJ2-1; CDR3nt: TGTGCCAGCAGCTTGCCAGCGGGGGATGTCAATGAGCAGTTCTTC; CDR3aa: CASSLPAGDVNEQFF
abundance: NA; d_gene: NA; v_gene: TRBV10-2; j_gene: TRBJ2-1; CDR3nt: TGCGCCAGTGCTGGGGAGATCTACAATGAGCAGTTCTTC; CDR3aa: CASAGEIYNEQFF